The next 18 T cell receptor beta chains were all read from a single sample in a study of response to subunit inactivated influenza vaccine. TCRdb re-called the RT-PCR reads through MiXCR, storing one row per CDR3 protein. The table lists roughly 570,000 distinct CDR3 sequences, about 15% of them singletons, with around 10% in the top ten. Source: PBMCs from blood, taken 11 to 12 days after vaccination. These receptors came from a man aged 50 to 59 who received an inactivated influenza vaccine.

This clonotype was observed at least ten times. This rearrangement joins TRBV12-3 or TRBV12-4 to TRBJ1-1; 7 bases agree with TRBD1. J gave up 4 bases and V 7 bases, and 6 bases lay outside the gene matches. The CDR3 length is 13 residues. CDR3 protein: CASMPQGTTEAFF. CDR3 sequence (DNA): TGTGCCAGCATGCCACAGGGGACCACTGAAGCTTTCTTT.

The genes are TRBV5-1 and TRBJ2-7; TRBD1 matches 9 bases. The ends lost 2 bases at V and 5 bases at J; junction bases unmatched: 5. The CDR3 consists of 14 residues. Germline CDR1 SGHRS, CDR2 YFSETQ. DNA of the CDR3: TGCGCCAGCAGCTTCCGGGACAGGGCAGACGAGCAGTACTTC. It codes for CASSFRDRADEQYF.

This clonotype was observed a handful of times. This chain joins TRBV15 and TRBJ1-5; the D gene is possibly TRBD1 (6 bases). V dropped 9 bases and J dropped 6 bases, with 15 bases sitting between them. Per germline, CDR1 LNHNV and CDR2 YYDKDF (reference sequence). The CDR3 is 13 amino acids. CDR3 DNA sequence: TGTGCCACAGACCTAGGGGGAGGTCAGCCCCAGCATTTT. This gives the protein CATDLGGGQPQHF. The full variable domain, its missing parts supplied by reference TRBV15 and TRBJ1-5, is DAMVIQNPRYQVTQFGKPVTLSCSQTLNHNVMYWYQQKSSQAPKLLFHYYDKDFNNEADTPDNFQSRRPNTSFCFLDIRSPGLGDTAMYLCATDLGGGQPQHFGDGTRLSIL.

At least ten counts were recorded for this clonotype. The rearrangement links TRBV4-3 to TRBJ2-7; D possibly corresponds to TRBD2 (6 bases). Germline CDR1 LGHNA, CDR2 YSLEER. The V gene lost 1 base and the J gene lost 3 bases, with 13 bases spanning the gap. The CDR3 runs 15 residues. CDR3 sequence: CASSQGSSVHYEQYF. CDR3 DNA: TGCGCCAGCAGCCAAGGTTCTAGCGTACACTACGAGCAGTACTTC.

This chain uses TRBV4-3 with TRBJ1-6, with D hard to call. V was clipped by 3 bases and J by 7 bases, with 4 bases between them. Germline V gene data show CDR1 as LGHNA and CDR2 as YSLEER. This CDR3 spans 12 amino acids. The CDR3 here is CASSHENSPLHF. As DNA, the CDR3 is TGCGCCAGCAGCCACGAGAATTCACCCCTCCACTTT.

V and J are TRBV28 and TRBJ2-6; no clear D. This CDR3 region has 11 residues. CDR1 MDHEN and CDR2 SYDVKM come from the germline V gene. The V and J ends lost 6 bases and 8 bases respectively, with 5 bases between them. CDR3 DNA: TGTGCCAGCAGCGGAACCAACGTCCTGACTTTC. Its translation: CASSGTNVLTF.

V and J are TRBV28 and TRBJ2-1; no firm D call. Germline V gene sequence: CDR1 MDHEN, CDR2 SYDVKM. The germline V and J ends were trimmed by 7 bases and 0 bases, with 16 bases remaining between them. The CDR3 totals 16 residues. The CDR3 is CASTPPPGASYNEQFF. The CDR3 nucleotides are TGTGCCAGCACCCCGCCCCCAGGCGCCTCCTACAATGAGCAGTTCTTC. Full variable domain (missing parts from reference TRBV28 and TRBJ2-1): DVKVTQSSRYLVKRTGEKVFLECVQDMDHENMFWYRQDPGLGLRLIYFSYDVKMKEKGDIPEGYSVSREKKERFSLILESASTNQTSMYLCASTPPPGASYNEQFFGPGTRLTVL.

The chain is built from TRBV11-1 and TRBJ2-7, with no clear D. Per the germline V gene, CDR1 is SGHAT and CDR2 is FQDESV (reference sequence). This CDR3 contains 12 residues. V dropped 3 bases and J dropped 5 bases, with 8 bases sitting between them. The CDR3 nucleotides are TGTGCCAGCAGCTTCACTACGGACGAGCAGTACTTC. The encoded protein is CASSFTTDEQYF.

This clonotype was seen at least ten times. CDR3 sequence reads: CASSLGGPTGELFF. The CDR3 DNA follows: TGTGCCAGCAGTTTGGGTGGGCCCACCGGGGAGCTGTTTTTT. The rearrangement joins TRBV12-3 or TRBV12-4 to TRBJ2-2; no firm D call. Deletions cut 3 bases from V and 4 bases from J, with 9 bases between. This CDR3 spans 14 amino acids.

V is TRBV7-9 and J is TRBJ2-6; D may be TRBD1 or TRBD2 (5 bases each). The CDR3 contains 15 residues. Germline V gene data show CDR1 as SEHNR and CDR2 as FQNEAQ (reference sequence). Trimming removed 5 bases from V and 4 bases from J, with 12 bases in between. DNA for the CDR3: TGTGCCAGCAGCATCCCAGGGAGCGGGGCCAACGTCCTGACTTTC. This codes for CASSIPGSGANVLTF.

This rearrangement joins TRBV28 to TRBJ1-1; tentative D call: TRBD1 (5 bases). Trimming stripped 2 bases from V and 5 bases from J, with 12 bases between. CDR1 and CDR2 (germline): MDHEN, SYDVKM. The CDR3 extends over 14 amino acids. Here the CDR3 DNA reads TGTGCCAGCAGTTTAGTTCCGGGGGGGACTGAAGCTTTCTTT. Amino acids: CASSLVPGGTEAFF.

This clonotype occurred a few times. The chain recombines TRBV2 with TRBJ2-5; D remains ambiguous. V was shortened by 3 bases and J by 10 bases, with 15 bases between the two germline ends. The CDR3 is made up of 13 amino acids. From germline, CDR1 is SNHLY and CDR2 FYNNEI. The CDR3 region is CASSEGPKRLQYF. The CDR3, as DNA: TGTGCCAGCAGTGAGGGTCCGAAGCGACTCCAGTACTTC.

The chain uses TRBV4-3 and TRBJ2-7, with D possibly being TRBD1 (6 bases). Germline V lookup: CDR1 LGHNA, CDR2 YSLEER. Deletions cut 3 bases from V and 0 bases from J, with 12 bases between. CDR3 length equals 15 residues. CDR3 in amino acids: CASSHRRGTSYEQYF. The CDR3 DNA is TGCGCCAGCAGCCACCGCAGGGGAACCTCCTACGAGCAGTACTTC.

This clonotype showed up just a few times. The V gene is TRBV3-1, the J gene TRBJ2-7; D is perhaps TRBD2 (5 bases). V lost 1 base and J 7 bases, leaving 17 bases between the germline ends. This CDR3 is 15 amino acids long. Looked up from germline, CDR1 is LGHDT and CDR2 is YNNKEL (reference sequence). This chain's CDR3 is CASSQGNGNLGEQYF. The CDR3 DNA is TGTGCCAGCAGCCAAGGGAACGGGAACCTAGGGGAGCAGTACTTC.

The rearrangement uses TRBV18 and TRBJ2-7, with 8 bases identical to TRBD2. In germline, CDR1 is KGHSH, CDR2 LQKENI. V lost 2 bases and J lost 5; bases outside the gene matches: 5. The CDR3 contains 14 residues. The chain's CDR3 is CASSPLAGLDEQYF. CDR3 in DNA: TGTGCCAGCTCACCATTGGCGGGACTAGACGAGCAGTACTTC.

This clonotype appeared a few times. The gene calls are TRBV12-3 or TRBV12-4 and TRBJ1-5; D unresolved. CDR3 length: 15 residues. V lost 3 bases and J 0 bases, leaving 9 bases between the germline ends. CDR3 in amino acids: CASSLTLDSNQPQHF. Written as DNA, the CDR3 is TGTGCCAGCAGTTTGACGCTCGATAGCAATCAGCCCCAGCATTTT.

The chain has TRBV5-6 and TRBJ2-1; D remains unclear. This CDR3 is 16 amino acids long. Per the germline V gene, CDR1 is SGHDT and CDR2 is YYEEEE. With 7 bases removed from V and 6 bases from J, the gap between germline ends came to 23 bases. CDR3 loop: CASATMGILGPNEQFF. CDR3 coding DNA: TGTGCCAGCGCCACTATGGGGATCTTAGGTCCCAATGAGCAGTTCTTC.

The chain has TRBV7-2 and TRBJ2-7; D might be TRBD1 (6 bases). Germline CDR1 SGHTA, CDR2 FQGNSA. There are 15 residues in the CDR3. V shed 6 bases and J shed 0 bases, with 15 bases lying between them. The CDR3 is CASRLGAATSYEQYF. The CDR3 coding sequence is TGTGCCAGCAGGTTGGGGGCAGCCACCTCCTACGAGCAGTACTTC.